The source of this TCR beta chain is a study of CD8+ T cells in alopecia areata. Extracted RNA was reverse transcribed, and the resulting cDNA served as sequencing template. The protocol was immunoSEQ multiplex PCR, while the TCRdb copy is restricted to in-frame clones and leaves out a portion. The sample has some 190,000 clones, 40% to 65% seen once. Treatment denoted: oral pan-JAK inhibitor, 5-10 mg twice daily. The germline CDR1 and CDR2 sequences are MNHNY and SVGAGI (reference sequence). The CDR3 is made up of 15 amino acids. The junction had 2 bases not matched to a gene; V was cut back by 4 bases and J by 0 bases.

This sample comprised CD8+ T cells sorted from blood, obtained around week 54, from a patient treated with tofacitinib. This clonotype was sampled from a human donor with alopecia areata. V and J are TRBV6-6 and TRBJ2-1, with 8 bases identical to TRBD2. This CDR3 is CASSSSGGSYNEQFF. The CDR3 DNA is TGTGCCAGCAGTTCGAGCGGGGGCTCCTACAATGAGCAGTTCTTC.